A selection of T cell receptor beta chains follows, all from one sample in a study of blood T cell repertoires in COVID-19. Generated by immunoSEQ multiplex PCR, the TCRdb table keeps only in-frame clones and is missing some. Counted here are some 220,000 clones, over 60% occurring once; the ten biggest clones make up 5.5% to 8.5%. Input material: peripheral blood. These TCRs come from a woman aged 65 to 85 with acute or convalescent COVID-19. Each CDR3 is given with its conserved first and last residue. A D gene is named only where the DNA matches it firmly. Size is stated for part of the rows, as once, few or many counts, or as a class when the clone is expanded.

>TRBD2|TRBJ2-1|few|TRBV2
TGTGCCAGCAGTGAACGACTAGCGGGGGGTCGCAATGAGCAGTTCTTC
CASSERLAGGRNEQFF
>TRBD2|TRBJ2-7|NA|TRBV9
TGTGCCAGCAGCGTAGTTCTGGGGTCTTGCGGGGGGACTAGCTCCTACGAGCAGTACTTC
CASSVVLGSCGGTSSYEQYF
>TRBD2|TRBJ2-3|NA|TRBV29-1
TGCAGCGTTTCCTCTAGCGGGGGGACCGTTTTACACACAGATACGCAGTATTTT
CSVSSSGGTVLHTDTQYF
>TRBD1|TRBJ2-1|NA|TRBV25-1
TGTGCCAGCAGCAAGGGACAGGGGCCTAATGAGCAGTTCTTC
CASSKGQGPNEQFF
>NA|TRBJ1-1|NA|TRBV19
TGTGCCAGTAGTCAAAGGGGAACTGAAGCTTTCTTT
CASSQRGTEAFF
>NA|TRBJ1-1|NA|TRBV9
TGTGCCAGCAGCGTAACAGGGAACACTGAAGCTTTCTTT
CASSVTGNTEAFF
>NA|TRBJ1-1|NA|TRBV6-5
TGTGCCAGCAAACGACAGCCCAAGAACACTGAAGCTTTCTTT
CASKRQPKNTEAFF
>NA|TRBJ1-1|NA|TRBV9
TGTGCCAGCGGCGGACAGAACACTGAAGCTTTCTTT
CASGGQNTEAFF
>TRBD2|TRBJ2-3|NA|TRBV7-2
TGTGCCAGCAGCTTAGTGTCGGGGGGGGCAGATACGCAGTATTTT
CASSLVSGGADTQYF
>NA|TRBJ2-3|NA|TRBV12-3/TRBV12-4
TGTGCCAGCAGTTCTGCGGGAGATACGCAGTATTTT
CASSSAGDTQYF
>TRBD2|TRBJ2-3|NA|TRBV6-1
TGTGCCAGCAGAAAGACTAGCGGGGGGGCAGATACGCAGTATTTT
CASRKTSGGADTQYF
>NA|TRBJ1-3|few|TRBV12-1
TGTGCCAGCAGCTTTGACAGGGGGCGTAAGGCCCCGCAAGCAGAGCGCGGAAACACCATATATTTT
CASSFDRGRKAPQAERGNTIYF
>NA|TRBJ2-3|many|TRBV3-1/TRBV3-2
TGTGCCAGCAGCCAAGTCGTAGGGGGGGGGAACACAGATACGCAGTATTTT
CASSQVVGGGNTDTQYF
>TRBD1|TRBJ1-1|once|TRBV6-5
TGTGCCAGCAGTCCTCGGACAGGGGTGAACACTGAAGCTTTCTTT
CASSPRTGVNTEAFF
>TRBD1|TRBJ2-5|NA|TRBV10-3
TGTGCCACAGCGAAAGGGGGACAGGGGGCCCAAGAGACCCAGTACTTC
CATAKGGQGAQETQYF
>TRBD2|TRBJ2-7|NA|TRBV29-1
TGCAGCGTCAAGACTAGCGGGGGACCTAGGGCCTACGAGCAGTACTTC
CSVKTSGGPRAYEQYF
>TRBD2|TRBJ2-5|NA|TRBV11-2
TGTGCCAGCAGCTTAGTCGGCGGGGGGGCCCGAGAGACCCAGTACTTC
CASSLVGGGARETQYF
>NA|TRBJ2-1|NA|TRBV2
TGTGCCAGCAGTCTAAGGGGGGGTGATGAGCAGTTCTTC
CASSLRGGDEQFF
>NA|TRBJ2-5|NA|TRBV6-1
TGTGCCAGCAGTGAAGGTAAAGAGACCCAGTACTTC
CASSEGKETQYF
>NA|TRBJ2-1|once|TRBV24-1
TGTGCCACCAGTGATGCGAGAGCAGGCGCCTACAATGAGCAGTTCTTC
CATSDARAGAYNEQFF
>NA|TRBJ2-3|few|TRBV2
TGTGCCAGCAGTGAATGGGGGCCGCAGTATTTT
CASSEWGPQYF
>NA|TRBJ2-6|NA|TRBV5-1
TGCGCCAGCAGCGTCCAGGCTGGGGCCAACGTCCTGACTTTC
CASSVQAGANVLTF
>NA|TRBJ1-1|NA|TRBV5-1
TGCGCCAGCAGCTTGGCCAACAGGAACACTGAAGCTTTCTTT
CASSLANRNTEAFF
>NA|TRBJ2-5|NA|TRBV27
TGTGCCAGCAGTCCACCCGGTATAGAGACCCAGTACTTC
CASSPPGIETQYF
>NA|TRBJ1-2|NA|TRBV5-6
TGTGCCAGCAGCCCCCCGGGGGGGGGATACTATGGCTACACCTTC
CASSPPGGGYYGYTF
>TRBD1|TRBJ1-3|NA|TRBV12-5
TGTGCTAGTGGTTTAGCCGCGGGACAGGGAGAAAACACCATATATTTT
CASGLAAGQGENTIYF
>TRBD1|TRBJ1-1|NA|TRBV30
TGTGCCTGGGAACAGGGGGCCGGCATGAACACTGAAGCTTTCTTT
CAWEQGAGMNTEAFF
>TRBD2|TRBJ2-1|once|TRBV20-1
TGCAGTGCTAGTCTACATAGCGGGGAGTACAATGAGCAGTTCTTC
CSASLHSGEYNEQFF
>TRBD1|TRBJ1-1|NA|TRBV15
TGTGCCACCAGCAGAGGACAGGGGGTCACTGAAGCTTTCTTT
CATSRGQGVTEAFF
>TRBD1|TRBJ2-1|NA|TRBV11-3
TGTGCCAGCGTTAGGGGGGGGACAGGGTACAATGAGCAGTTCTTC
CASVRGGTGYNEQFF
>NA|TRBJ2-1|NA|TRBV21-1
TGTGCCAGCAGCCCTCGAGCGGATACCTACAATGAGCAGTTCTTC
CASSPRADTYNEQFF
>TRBD2|TRBJ2-5|NA|TRBV7-3
TGTGCCAGCAGCCCCCGCGTAGCGGGGATGGAGACCCAGTACTTC
CASSPRVAGMETQYF
>TRBD1|TRBJ2-6|NA|TRBV27
TGTGCCAGCAGTTCCCAACGACAGGGGGCCTATAGGACGCCTGGGGCCAACGTCCTGACTTTC
CASSSQRQGAYRTPGANVLTF
>TRBD2|TRBJ2-5|NA|TRBV27
TGTGCCAGCAGTCCCGGGGGGGCGCGGTATGAGACCCAGTACTTC
CASSPGGARYETQYF
>NA|TRBJ1-3|NA|TRBV29-1
TGCAGCGTCAGGGGACGCTACTCTGGAAACACCATATATTTT
CSVRGRYSGNTIYF
>TRBD1|TRBJ1-6|NA|TRBV19
TGTGCCAGTAGTGGGACAGCGAATTCACCCCTCCACTTT
CASSGTANSPLHF
>TRBD1|TRBJ2-2|NA|TRBV5-1
TGCGCCAGCAGCTTGGAAGGCAGGGGGAGCAACACCGGGGAGCTGTTTTTT
CASSLEGRGSNTGELFF
>NA|TRBJ2-2|NA|TRBV5-1
TGCGCCAGCAGCTTGGCCGTGTTGGCAATCAACACCGGGGAGCTGTTTTTT
CASSLAVLAINTGELFF
>TRBD1|TRBJ1-1|NA|TRBV7-9
TGTGCCAGCAGCGACAGGGGAGGCACTGAAGCTTTCTTT
CASSDRGGTEAFF
>TRBD1|TRBJ1-1|NA|TRBV14
TGTGCCAGCAGCCAAATTCGACAGGGTCCGAACACTGAAGCTTTCTTT
CASSQIRQGPNTEAFF
>NA|TRBJ2-1|few|TRBV30
TGTGCCTGGAGTGTACTCCATGAGCAGTTCTTC
CAWSVLHEQFF
>NA|TRBJ2-1|NA|TRBV19
TGTGCCACCGCGGGGACTGCCGGCAATGAGCAGTTCTTC
CATAGTAGNEQFF
>NA|TRBJ2-7|NA|TRBV4-3
TGCGCCAGCAGCCAAGCCGAGACAGGTTCTTACTACGAGCAGTACTTC
CASSQAETGSYYEQYF
>TRBD1|TRBJ1-4|NA|TRBV24-1
TGTGCCACCAGTGATGCCGGAACAGGGGTTTCTAATGAAAAACTGTTTTTT
CATSDAGTGVSNEKLFF
>TRBD1|TRBJ1-2|NA|TRBV6-2/TRBV6-3
TGTGCCAGCAGTTACCCTTGGACAGGGAACTATGGCTACACCTTC
CASSYPWTGNYGYTF
>TRBD2|TRBJ2-5|many|TRBV7-6
TGTGCCAGCAGCCCCCTGCCTGGACTAGCGGCGGAGACCCAGTACTTC
CASSPLPGLAAETQYF
>TRBD1|TRBJ1-4|NA|TRBV7-9
TGTGCCAGCAGCTCGGGGACAGGGGCAACTAATGAAAAACTGTTTTTT
CASSSGTGATNEKLFF
>NA|TRBJ2-3|once|TRBV7-8
TGTGCCAGCAGCTTAGAATTTACCGCCTCACTTTATTTT
CASSLEFTASLYF
>NA|TRBJ1-2|NA|TRBV9
TGTGCCAGCAGCGCCACAGTGAACTATGGCTACACCTTC
CASSATVNYGYTF
>NA|TRBJ2-2|NA|TRBV5-1
TGCGCCAGCAGCTCGACAACCAACACCGGGGAGCTGTTTTTT
CASSSTTNTGELFF
>NA|TRBJ1-4|once|TRBV7-6
TGTGCCAGCAGCTTAGAAGCGGCGGGGGGAAAACTGTTTTTT
CASSLEAAGGKLFF